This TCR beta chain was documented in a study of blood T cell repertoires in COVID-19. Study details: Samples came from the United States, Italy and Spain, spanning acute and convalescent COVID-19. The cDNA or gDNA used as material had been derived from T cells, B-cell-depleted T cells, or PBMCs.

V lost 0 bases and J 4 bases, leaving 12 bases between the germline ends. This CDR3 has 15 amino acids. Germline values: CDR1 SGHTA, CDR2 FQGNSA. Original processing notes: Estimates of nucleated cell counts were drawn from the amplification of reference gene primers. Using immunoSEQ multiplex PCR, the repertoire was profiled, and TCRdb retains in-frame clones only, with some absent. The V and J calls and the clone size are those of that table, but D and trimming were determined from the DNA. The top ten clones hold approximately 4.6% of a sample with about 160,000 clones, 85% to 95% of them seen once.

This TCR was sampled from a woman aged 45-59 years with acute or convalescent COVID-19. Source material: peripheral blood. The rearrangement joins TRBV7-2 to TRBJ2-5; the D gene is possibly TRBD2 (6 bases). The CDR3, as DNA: TGTGCCAGCAGCTTAGCGTTCCAGGGAGGAGAGACCCAGTACTTC. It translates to CASSLAFQGGETQYF. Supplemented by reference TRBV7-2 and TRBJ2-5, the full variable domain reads GAGVSQSPSNKVTEKGKDVELRCDPISGHTALYWYRQSLGQGLEFLIYFQGNSAPDKSGLPSDRFSAERTGGSVSTLTIQRTQQEDSAVYLCASSLAFQGGETQYFGPGTRLLVL.